One T cell receptor (beta chain) is described in this entry. TCRdb used MiXCR to reprocess the RT-PCR reads, holding one entry per CDR3 protein. The sample lists about 540,000 distinct CDR3 sequences, roughly 25% occurring once. The data belong to a study of response to subunit inactivated influenza vaccine. The V and J ends lost 3 bases and 4 bases respectively, with 15 bases between them. The CDR3 consists of 15 residues. Germline loops: CDR1 MGHRA, CDR2 YSYEKL. The same data also went into a second study, on T cells expressing NK-cell markers. This second study says: 5'RACE template switching with UMIs generated TCR beta cDNA.

The origin of this receptor is a man aged 45-65 years who received an inactivated influenza vaccine. The sample consisted of CD4+ T cells sorted from PBMCs, taken 11 to 12 days after vaccination. This rearrangement joins TRBV4-1 to TRBJ2-5; possible D gene TRBD2, 5 bases. CDR3 nucleotides: TGCGCCAGCAGCCAGGCGGGTGGGTCAGTAGAGACCCAGTACTTC. Translating it yields CASSQAGGSVETQYF.